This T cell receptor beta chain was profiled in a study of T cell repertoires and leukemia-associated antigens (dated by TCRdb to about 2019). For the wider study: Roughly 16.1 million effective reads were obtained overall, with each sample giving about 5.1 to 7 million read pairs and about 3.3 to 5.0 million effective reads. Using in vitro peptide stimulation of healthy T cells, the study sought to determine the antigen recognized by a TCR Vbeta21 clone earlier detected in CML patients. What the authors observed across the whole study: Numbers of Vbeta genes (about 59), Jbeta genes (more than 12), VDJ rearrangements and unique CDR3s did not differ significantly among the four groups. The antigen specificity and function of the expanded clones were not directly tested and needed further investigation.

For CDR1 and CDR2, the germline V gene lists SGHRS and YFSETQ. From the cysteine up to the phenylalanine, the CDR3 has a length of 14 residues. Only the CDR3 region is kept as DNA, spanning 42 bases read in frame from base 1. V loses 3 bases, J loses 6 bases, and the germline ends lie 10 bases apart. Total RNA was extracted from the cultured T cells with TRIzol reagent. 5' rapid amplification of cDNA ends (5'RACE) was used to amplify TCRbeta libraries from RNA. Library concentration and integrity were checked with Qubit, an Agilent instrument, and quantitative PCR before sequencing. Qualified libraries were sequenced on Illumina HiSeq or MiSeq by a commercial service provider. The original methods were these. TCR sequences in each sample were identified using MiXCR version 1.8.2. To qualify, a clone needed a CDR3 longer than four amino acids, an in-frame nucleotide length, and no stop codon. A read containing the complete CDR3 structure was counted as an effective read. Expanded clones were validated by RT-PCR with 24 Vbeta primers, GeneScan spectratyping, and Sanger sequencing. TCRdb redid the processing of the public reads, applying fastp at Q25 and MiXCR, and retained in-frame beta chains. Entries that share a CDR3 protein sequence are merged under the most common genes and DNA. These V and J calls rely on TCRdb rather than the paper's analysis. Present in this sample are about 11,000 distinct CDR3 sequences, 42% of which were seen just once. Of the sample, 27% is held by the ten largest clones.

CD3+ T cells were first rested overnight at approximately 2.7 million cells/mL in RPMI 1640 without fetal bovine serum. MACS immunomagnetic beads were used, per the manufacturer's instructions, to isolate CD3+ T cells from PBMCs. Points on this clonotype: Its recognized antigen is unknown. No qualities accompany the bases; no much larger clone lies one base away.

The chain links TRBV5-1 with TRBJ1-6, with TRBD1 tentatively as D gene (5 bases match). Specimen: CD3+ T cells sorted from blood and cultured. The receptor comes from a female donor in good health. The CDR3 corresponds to CASSSGAVNSPLHF. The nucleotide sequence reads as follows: TGCGCCAGCAGCTCCGGGGCGGTTAATTCACCCCTCCACTTT.